Listed below are T cell receptor beta chains from one sample, sequenced in a study of blood T cell repertoires in COVID-19. This table comes from immunoSEQ multiplex PCR, and its TCRdb copy is limited to in-frame clones, with some not included. The sample lists hundreds of thousands of clones; under 95% were seen once. Input material: peripheral blood. These receptors were taken from a woman younger than 30 who had recovered from COVID-19. The CDR3 runs from the conserved cysteine through the conserved F or W. A D gene is named only where the DNA matches it firmly. Size is omitted from some rows. Given values are once, few, many or a class for expanded clones.

d_call: -; v_call: TRBV7-2; j_call: TRBJ2-3; clone_size: -; cdr3_nt: TGTGCCAGCAGCTTAGCTGCAGGAAGAGATACGCAGTATTTT; cdr3_aa: CASSLAAGRDTQYF
d_call: TRBD2; v_call: TRBV3-1/TRBV3-2; j_call: TRBJ2-1; clone_size: -; cdr3_nt: TGTGCCAGCAGCCAAGGAGCGGGAGGGATCGATGAGCAGTTCTTC; cdr3_aa: CASSQGAGGIDEQFF
d_call: -; v_call: TRBV27; j_call: TRBJ1-2; clone_size: -; cdr3_nt: TGTGCCAGCAGTTTATTGGGGGCCTCCATATATGGCTACACCTTC; cdr3_aa: CASSLLGASIYGYTF
d_call: TRBD1; v_call: TRBV4-1; j_call: TRBJ1-6; clone_size: few; cdr3_nt: TGCGCCAGCAGCGCCCGACCGGGACAGGGGAATTCACCCCTCCACTTT; cdr3_aa: CASSARPGQGNSPLHF
d_call: -; v_call: TRBV27; j_call: TRBJ2-5; clone_size: once; cdr3_nt: TGTGCCAGCAGTCCCAATCGGGAGACCCAGTACTTC; cdr3_aa: CASSPNRETQYF
d_call: -; v_call: TRBV12-3/TRBV12-4; j_call: TRBJ1-2; clone_size: few; cdr3_nt: TGTGCCAGCAGTACCCCGGTTCATTTCTCCTTC; cdr3_aa: CASSTPVHFSF
d_call: TRBD2; v_call: TRBV5-1; j_call: TRBJ2-1; clone_size: -; cdr3_nt: TGCGCCAGCAGCTCGGGACTAGCGGGCCCGAATGAGCAGTTCTTC; cdr3_aa: CASSSGLAGPNEQFF
d_call: -; v_call: TRBV5-8; j_call: TRBJ1-1; clone_size: -; cdr3_nt: TGTGCCAGCAGCTTGGATCTTGGGGGGATCACTGAAGCTTTCTTT; cdr3_aa: CASSLDLGGITEAFF
d_call: TRBD1; v_call: TRBV29-1; j_call: TRBJ1-2; clone_size: -; cdr3_nt: TGCAGCGTTGACACAGACAGGGAGGACAACTATGGCTACACCTTC; cdr3_aa: CSVDTDREDNYGYTF
d_call: TRBD1; v_call: TRBV10-1; j_call: TRBJ2-1; clone_size: -; cdr3_nt: TGCGCCAGCAGGCCGGGACAGGGGGTTGATGAGCAGTTCTTC; cdr3_aa: CASRPGQGVDEQFF
d_call: -; v_call: TRBV13; j_call: TRBJ2-1; clone_size: -; cdr3_nt: TGTGCCAGCAGCTTAGGTCGGCGGGGCTCCTACAATGAGCAGTTCTTC; cdr3_aa: CASSLGRRGSYNEQFF
d_call: -; v_call: TRBV7-2; j_call: TRBJ1-2; clone_size: -; cdr3_nt: TGTGCCAGCAGCTTAGGGACACTGAACTATGGCTACACCTTC; cdr3_aa: CASSLGTLNYGYTF
d_call: -; v_call: TRBV30; j_call: TRBJ1-1; clone_size: -; cdr3_nt: TGTGCCTGGAGCCGCAGGCAAAAGAACACTGAAGCTTTCTTT; cdr3_aa: CAWSRRQKNTEAFF
d_call: TRBD2; v_call: TRBV4-1; j_call: TRBJ2-2; clone_size: once; cdr3_nt: TGCGCCAGCAGCCAAGATGGACTAGCGGGAGGGCCTGGCACCGGGGAGCTGTTTTTT; cdr3_aa: CASSQDGLAGGPGTGELFF
d_call: -; v_call: TRBV6-5; j_call: TRBJ2-1; clone_size: -; cdr3_nt: TGTGCCAGCAGGCTCCGGGGACTGAGGGATGAGCAGTTCTTC; cdr3_aa: CASRLRGLRDEQFF
d_call: -; v_call: TRBV4-3; j_call: TRBJ1-5; clone_size: -; cdr3_nt: TGCGCCAGCAGCCAAGTGAGGGAAAATCAGCCCCAGCATTTT; cdr3_aa: CASSQVRENQPQHF
d_call: TRBD1; v_call: TRBV6-5; j_call: TRBJ1-6; clone_size: -; cdr3_nt: TGTGCCAGCGCCCCCGGGACAGGGGGATCACCCCTCCACTTT; cdr3_aa: CASAPGTGGSPLHF
d_call: -; v_call: TRBV4-3; j_call: TRBJ1-3; clone_size: -; cdr3_nt: TGCGCCAGCAGCCAAGATCCCCAGGGACTTGGAAACACCATATATTTT; cdr3_aa: CASSQDPQGLGNTIYF
d_call: TRBD2; v_call: TRBV9; j_call: TRBJ2-3; clone_size: -; cdr3_nt: TGTGCCAGCAGCGTAAATCTAGCGGGAGGGCCAGATACGCAGTATTTT; cdr3_aa: CASSVNLAGGPDTQYF
d_call: TRBD1; v_call: TRBV5-5; j_call: TRBJ2-3; clone_size: -; cdr3_nt: TGTGCCAGCAGCCCAAGGGGGCTAGGGGGTAGGGATACGCAGTATTTT; cdr3_aa: CASSPRGLGGRDTQYF
d_call: TRBD1; v_call: TRBV24-1; j_call: TRBJ1-2; clone_size: -; cdr3_nt: TGTGCCACCAGTGATCGGACAGGGATCTATGGCTACACCTTC; cdr3_aa: CATSDRTGIYGYTF
d_call: -; v_call: TRBV28; j_call: TRBJ2-3; clone_size: -; cdr3_nt: TGTGCCAGCAGTACTCCAGGGTACAGGAGCAGTACAGATACGCAGTATTTT; cdr3_aa: CASSTPGYRSSTDTQYF
d_call: TRBD2; v_call: TRBV7-2; j_call: TRBJ2-1; clone_size: -; cdr3_nt: TGTGCCAGCAGCTTATCTAGCGGAACATACAATGAGCAGTTCTTC; cdr3_aa: CASSLSSGTYNEQFF
d_call: -; v_call: TRBV30; j_call: TRBJ1-2; clone_size: -; cdr3_nt: TGTGCCTGGAGTGGTGGCGGGCCCAGGGGCTACACCTTC; cdr3_aa: CAWSGGGPRGYTF
d_call: -; v_call: TRBV7-2; j_call: TRBJ2-1; clone_size: -; cdr3_nt: TGTGCCAGCAGCTTAGCGGGAGAGGGTGAGCAGTTCTTC; cdr3_aa: CASSLAGEGEQFF
d_call: TRBD1; v_call: TRBV12-5; j_call: TRBJ1-3; clone_size: -; cdr3_nt: TGTGCTAGTGGTCGGGACAGGGGTGGAAACACCATATATTTT; cdr3_aa: CASGRDRGGNTIYF
d_call: -; v_call: TRBV6-2/TRBV6-3; j_call: TRBJ2-1; clone_size: once; cdr3_nt: TGTGCCAGCAGTTACGGCCCTTACAATGAGCAGTTCTTC; cdr3_aa: CASSYGPYNEQFF